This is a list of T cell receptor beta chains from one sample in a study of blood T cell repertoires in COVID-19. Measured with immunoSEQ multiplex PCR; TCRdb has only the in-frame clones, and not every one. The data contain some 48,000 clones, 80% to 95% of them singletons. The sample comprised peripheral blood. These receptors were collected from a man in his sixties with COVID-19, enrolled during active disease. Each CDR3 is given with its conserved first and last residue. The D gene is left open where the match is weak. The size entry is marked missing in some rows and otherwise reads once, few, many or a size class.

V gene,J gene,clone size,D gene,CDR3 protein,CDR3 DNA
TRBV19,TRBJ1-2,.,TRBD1,CASSEQGALFYGYTF,TGTGCCAGTAGTGAACAGGGGGCGCTTTTCTATGGCTACACCTTC
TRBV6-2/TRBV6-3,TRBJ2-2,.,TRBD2,CASSLTSGTTGELFF,TGTGCCAGCAGCTTAACTAGCGGAACAACCGGGGAGCTGTTTTTT
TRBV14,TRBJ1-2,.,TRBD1,CASSLPGQGFGYTF,TGTGCCAGCAGCCTTCCGGGACAGGGTTTTGGCTACACCTTC
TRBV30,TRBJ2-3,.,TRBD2,CAWSAGTSGSGTDTQYF,TGTGCCTGGAGTGCCGGGACTAGCGGGAGTGGGACAGATACGCAGTATTTT
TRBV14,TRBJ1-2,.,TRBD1,CARGQSGTGSSKGYTF,TGTGCCAGGGGCCAATCGGGGACAGGGAGCAGTAAGGGCTACACCTTC
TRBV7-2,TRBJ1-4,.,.,CASSLRRGFNEKLFF,TGTGCCAGCAGCCTCCGGCGGGGGTTTAATGAAAAACTGTTTTTT
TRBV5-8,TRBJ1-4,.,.,CASSLTGTLATNEKLFF,TGTGCCAGCAGCTTGACAGGGACCCTAGCAACTAATGAAAAACTGTTTTTT
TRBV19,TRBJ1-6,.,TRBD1,CASKRTGDNSPLHF,TGTGCCAGTAAGCGGACAGGGGATAATTCACCCCTCCACTTT
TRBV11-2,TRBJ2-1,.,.,CASSLKAVAAGNEQFF,TGTGCCAGCAGCTTGAAAGCGGTAGCGGCGGGGAATGAGCAGTTCTTC
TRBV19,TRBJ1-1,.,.,CASQRQLNTEAFF,TGTGCCAGCCAGCGACAGCTGAACACTGAAGCTTTCTTT
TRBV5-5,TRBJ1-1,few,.,CASSDYRTRTNTEAFF,TGTGCCAGCAGCGATTACCGGACAAGGACGAACACTGAAGCTTTCTTT
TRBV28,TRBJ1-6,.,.,CASSLRGARPLHF,TGTGCCAGCAGTTTACGGGGGGCGCGGCCCCTCCACTTT
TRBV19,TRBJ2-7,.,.,CASSTTASGEQYF,TGTGCCAGTAGTACCACCGCCTCGGGCGAGCAGTACTTC
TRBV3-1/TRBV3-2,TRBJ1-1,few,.,CASSQGGSAAEAFF,TGTGCCAGCAGCCAGGGGGGGTCGGCTGCTGAAGCTTTCTTT
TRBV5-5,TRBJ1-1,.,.,CASSLYAEAGNTEAFF,TGTGCCAGCAGCTTGTATGCGGAGGCAGGGAACACTGAAGCTTTCTTT
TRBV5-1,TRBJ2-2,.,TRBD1,CASSLRTGNTGELFF,TGCGCCAGCAGCTTAAGGACAGGGAACACCGGGGAGCTGTTTTTT
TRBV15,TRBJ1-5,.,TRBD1,CATSRVDREGNQPQHF,TGTGCCACCAGCAGAGTTGACAGGGAAGGCAATCAGCCCCAGCATTTT
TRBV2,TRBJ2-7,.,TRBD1,CASSRDSYEQYF,TGTGCCAGCAGTAGGGACAGCTACGAGCAGTACTTC
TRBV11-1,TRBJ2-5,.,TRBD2,CASSPLGPSGSETQYF,TGTGCCAGCAGCCCCTTGGGGCCTAGCGGGTCTGAGACCCAGTACTTC
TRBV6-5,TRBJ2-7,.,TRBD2,CASRRTSLEQYF,TGTGCCAGCAGGAGGACTAGTCTCGAGCAGTACTTC
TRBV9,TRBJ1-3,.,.,CASSPWRGTPGNTIYF,TGTGCCAGCAGCCCATGGAGGGGCACCCCTGGAAACACCATATATTTT
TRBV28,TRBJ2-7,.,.,CASSLEGAGAYEQYF,TGTGCCAGCAGTTTGGAGGGGGCTGGAGCCTACGAGCAGTACTTC